A single sample gave rise to the 32 T cell receptor beta chains below, sequenced in a study of T cells in Graves' hyperthyroidism and ophthalmopathy. RNA transcripts yielded amplified TCR beta CDR3 regions. HTBI primers were employed in a first-round RT-PCR of the TCR CDR3. A single record per CDR3 protein comes from TCRdb applying MiXCR to the multiplex PCR reads. The data show 450,000 to 650,000 distinct CDR3 sequences, about 14% seen once. Sequencing was carried out using blood. These receptors originate from a woman aged 18-29 years with Graves' ophthalmopathy.

This clonotype was found many times. V and J are TRBV20-1 and TRBJ2-2; TRBD2 matches at 8 bases. Germline CDR1 is DFQATT and CDR2 is SNEGSKA (reference sequence). V was pared by 4 bases and J by 5 bases, with 9 bases of the junction left unmatched. The length of the CDR3 is 15 residues. The CDR3 is CSATLGLGGTGELFF. CDR3 DNA: TGCAGTGCTACTCTGGGACTAGGAGGGACCGGGGAGCTGTTTTTT.

The chain uses TRBV12-3 or TRBV12-4 and TRBJ2-2; 9 positions match TRBD1. The CDR3 length is 15 residues. V trimming: 4 bases; J trimming: 7 bases; junction bases outside the gene matches: 7. CDR3 sequence (DNA): TGTGCCAGCAGTTCCCGGGACAGGGACTTCGGGGAGCTGTTTTTT. Protein product: CASSSRDRDFGELFF.

At least ten counts were recorded for this clonotype. CDR3 DNA sequence: TGCGCCAGCAGCTTGGGGGCATGGGGCACCGGCTATGGCTACACCTTC. It specifies CASSLGAWGTGYGYTF. The gene calls are TRBV5-1 and TRBJ1-2, with D possibly matching TRBD1 (5 bases). Germline V gene lookup returns CDR1 SGHRS and CDR2 YFSETQ. This CDR3 has 16 amino acids. Trimming pared 0 bases from V and 4 bases from J, leaving 16 bases between.

The sample holds many counts of this clonotype. The V gene is TRBV20-1, the J gene TRBJ2-7; D is uncertain. The germline V gene encodes CDR1 DFQATT and CDR2 SNEGSKA (reference sequence). The CDR3 spans 13 residues. Trimming stripped 1 base from V and 0 bases from J, with 7 bases between. The CDR3 DNA sequence: TGCAGTGCTAGAGGAACGAGCTCCTACGAGCAGTACTTC. It translates to CSARGTSSYEQYF.

In this sample, this clonotype turned up many times. Germline and junction disagree at one end, which may indicate a read error. This rearrangement joins TRBV5-1 to TRBJ1-4; 11 positions agree with TRBD1. CDR1 and CDR2 (germline): SGHRS, YFSETQ. The CDR3 sequence is 18 residues long. CDR3 sequence reads: CASSLTGQGATTNEKLFF. Written as DNA, the CDR3 is TGCGCCAGCAGCTTGACCGGACAGGGGGCCACAACAAATGAAAAACTGTTTTTT.

The chain is built from TRBV5-6 and TRBJ2-1; 9 bases agree with TRBD1. Germline V gene sequence: CDR1 SGHDT, CDR2 YYEEEE. The CDR3 runs 19 residues. Losses at the gene ends were 3 bases for V and 0 bases for J; bases not matched to a gene: 13. This CDR3 reads CASSSHNPTGGASYNEQFF. In DNA, the CDR3 is TGTGCCAGCAGCTCCCACAACCCCACAGGGGGCGCCTCCTACAATGAGCAGTTCTTC.

There are a few counts of this clonotype. The V gene is TRBV3-1, the J gene TRBJ2-1; 12 nucleotides agree with TRBD2. The CDR3 totals 20 residues. Germline trimming cut 1 base from V and 5 bases from J; bases unmatched to any gene: 15. Germline V gene lookup returns CDR1 LGHDT and CDR2 YNNKEL (reference sequence). Here the CDR3 DNA reads TGTGCCAGCAGCCAAGTTCGGGACCCCGGACGGACTAGCGGGGACAATGAGCAGTTCTTC. It codes for CASSQVRDPGRTSGDNEQFF.

The CDR3 sequence: CASSYLSISGTDYNEQFF. In nucleotides, the CDR3 is TGTGCCAGCAGCTACCTCTCCATTAGCGGGACTGACTACAATGAGCAGTTCTTC. The chain links TRBV7-3 to TRBJ2-1; TRBD2 matches at 8 bases. Germline V gene data show CDR1 as SGHTA and CDR2 as FQGTGA. V lost 4 bases and J lost 3; bases outside the gene matches: 14. CDR3 length: 18 amino acids.

The gene calls are TRBV5-4 and TRBJ2-1; D is uncertain. There are 14 residues in the CDR3. Trimming stripped 3 bases from V and 2 bases from J, with 9 bases between. The V gene's germline CDR1 is SGHNT and CDR2 YYREEE (reference sequence). CDR3 DNA sequence: TGTGCCAGCAGCTGGGTGCCAGCCTACAATGAGCAGTTCTTC. Its translation: CASSWVPAYNEQFF.

This clonotype has more than one count but fewer than ten. This sequence joins TRBV7-3 and TRBJ2-4; D gene uncertain. In germline, CDR1 is SGHTA, CDR2 FQGTGA. The CDR3 contains 13 residues. Trimming took 1 base from V and 1 from J, leaving 2 bases between them. The CDR3 spells CASSLNAKNIQYF. CDR3 nucleotide sequence: TGTGCCAGCAGCTTAAATGCCAAAAACATTCAGTACTTC.

V is TRBV28 and J is TRBJ2-5; 9 positions match TRBD2. The CDR3 length is 14 residues. CDR1 is MDHEN and CDR2 is SYDVKM in the germline V gene. Trimming removed 5 bases from V and 5 bases from J; junction bases left unmatched: 6. CDR3 sequence reads: CASSPAGGPETQYF. CDR3 nucleotide sequence: TGTGCCAGCAGTCCTGCGGGAGGGCCGGAGACCCAGTACTTC.

This clonotype has just a few counts. The chain joins TRBV5-1 to TRBJ2-3; D gene uncertain. V lost 0 bases and J 5 bases, leaving 10 bases between the germline ends. Germline CDR1 reads SGHRS; CDR2 reads YFSETQ. The CDR3 is made up of 14 amino acids. CDR3 loop: CASSLEQRRDTQYF. The CDR3 DNA sequence: TGCGCCAGCAGCTTGGAACAGCGAAGAGATACGCAGTATTTT.

On this clonotype itself: An end of the junction does not agree with germline; a read error may underlie this. The chain is built from TRBV7-3 and TRBJ2-7; 8 nucleotides line up with TRBD2. The CDR3 has 15 residues. Per the germline V gene, CDR1 is SGHTA and CDR2 is FQGTGA. CDR3 DNA sequence: TGCGCCAGCAGCCAAGTGTTAGCGGGGTCCTACGAGCAGTACTTC. Residues: CASSQVLAGSYEQYF.

The chain combines TRBV4-1 with TRBJ2-7; 7 bases agree with TRBD1. The germline CDR1 and CDR2 sequences are MGHRA and YSYEKL. The CDR3 consists of 15 residues. The trim removed 2 bases at V and 2 bases at J, leaving 6 bases unmatched. This chain's CDR3 is CASSQQTGTAYEQYF. CDR3 bases: TGCGCCAGCAGCCAACAGACCGGGACAGCCTACGAGCAGTACTTC.

In this sample, this clonotype turned up a few times. The V call is TRBV14, the J call TRBJ2-7, with D perhaps TRBD2 (6 bases). Trimming stripped 5 bases from V and 3 bases from J, with 17 bases between. CDR1 and CDR2 (germline): SGHDN, FVKESK. The CDR3 is 15 residues long. DNA of the CDR3: TGTGCCAGCAGCTTACGGGACGGGAGTATCTACGAGCAGTACTTC. This codes for CASSLRDGSIYEQYF.

The table lists this clonotype with a few counts. This chain uses TRBV19 with TRBJ2-7; D gene ambiguous. CDR3 length: 14 residues. Per germline, CDR1 LNHDA and CDR2 SQIVND (reference sequence). V lost 1 base and J 2 bases, leaving 9 bases between the germline ends. CDR3 DNA sequence: TGTGCCAGTAGTATAGCTGCCAGCACCTACGAGCAGTACTTC. Amino acids: CASSIAASTYEQYF.

This clonotype was seen only a few times. This chain connects TRBV29-1 to TRBJ2-7, with TRBD2 matching 12 bases. With V trimmed by 7 bases and J by 0 bases, 13 bases remained unmatched. This CDR3 contains 17 residues. Germline V CDR1 and CDR2: SQVTM, ANQGSEA. The CDR3, as DNA: TGCAGCGCCACAGGGGGCACGACTAGCGGGAGCTCCTACGAGCAGTACTTC. Protein: CSATGGTTSGSSYEQYF.

This clonotype was seen only a few times. The chain uses TRBV7-3 and TRBJ1-1; D ambiguous. V was clipped by 0 bases and J by 8 bases, with 10 bases between them. Germline lookup yields CDR1 SGHTA and CDR2 FQGTGA. This CDR3 is built from 13 residues. CDR3 sequence: CASSLTGWREAFF. Written as DNA, the CDR3 is TGTGCCAGCAGCTTAACAGGATGGCGGGAAGCTTTCTTT.

This clonotype showed up many times. The chain couples TRBV5-1 to TRBJ2-3, with 7 bases that match TRBD1. The trim removed 2 bases at V and 6 bases at J, leaving 6 bases unmatched. This CDR3 comprises 14 residues. Germline CDR1 SGHRS, CDR2 YFSETQ. The CDR3 sequence: CASSFGQARDTQYF. In nucleotides, the CDR3 is TGCGCCAGCAGCTTTGGACAGGCTCGGGATACGCAGTATTTT.

The chain joins TRBV4-2 to TRBJ2-4; no firm D call. Germline CDR1 and CDR2: LGHNA and YNFKEQ. The CDR3 sequence is 15 residues long. Between the trimmed V and J ends, which lost 3 bases and 6 bases, there was a span of 15 bases. The CDR3 DNA sequence: TGTGCCAGCAGCCAGGAAACTTCCAGCCGAAACATTCAGTACTTC. Protein: CASSQETSSRNIQYF.

This clonotype was detected only a few times. A much larger clonotype is one base distant, so this may be a read error. The chain links TRBV7-3 to TRBJ1-1; no clear D gene. The CDR3 is 13 residues long. From germline, CDR1 is SGHTA and CDR2 FQGTGA. Trimming took off 2 bases at V and 1 base at J, with 5 bases between the two ends. The CDR3 DNA sequence: TGTGCCAGCAGCTTACCCAGGAACACTGAAGCTTTCTTT. Its translation: CASSLPRNTEAFF.

This clonotype was counted many times. The gene calls are TRBV12-3 or TRBV12-4 and TRBJ2-3; TRBD2 matches at 8 bases. There are 16 residues in the CDR3. V shed 3 bases, J shed 0 bases, and the junction held 5 bases outside the gene matches. The CDR3 reads CASSLGSSGSTDTQYF. CDR3 sequence (DNA): TGTGCCAGCAGTTTGGGGTCTAGCGGGAGCACAGATACGCAGTATTTT.

This clonotype was recorded a few times. The chain joins TRBV5-4 to TRBJ2-1, with no clear D. Trimming shortened V by 2 bases and J by 6 bases, and 12 bases separated the two germline ends. Germline values: CDR1 SGHNT, CDR2 YYREEE (reference sequence). The CDR3 has 14 amino acids. CDR3 sequence reads: CASSLIGWGNEQFF. CDR3 in DNA: TGTGCCAGCAGCTTAATCGGCTGGGGCAATGAGCAGTTCTTC. The entire variable domain, with the rest obtained from reference TRBV5-4 and TRBJ2-1, is as follows: ETGVTQSPTHLIKTRGQQVTLRCSSQSGHNTVSWYQQALGQGPQFIFQYYREEENGRGNFPPRFSGLQFPNYSSELNVNALELDDSALYLCASSLIGWGNEQFFGPGTRLTVL.

This clonotype occurred many times. The gene calls are TRBV7-2 and TRBJ2-1, with a tentative D call TRBD2 (6 bases). CDR1 SGHTA and CDR2 FQGNSA come from the germline V gene. The CDR3 has 15 amino acids. Deletions cut 3 bases from V and 7 bases from J, with 16 bases between. DNA of the CDR3: TGTGCCAGCAGCTTCTCGCGGGGAGGAAAAAATGAGCAGTTCTTC. Amino acids: CASSFSRGGKNEQFF.

This sequence joins TRBV27 and TRBJ2-7; D uncertain. Germline V CDR1 and CDR2: MNHEY, SMNVEV (reference sequence). The CDR3 has 14 amino acids. The V gene lost 5 bases and the J gene lost 2 bases, with 13 bases spanning the gap. CDR3 nucleotide sequence: TGTGCCAGCAGTCAGACCAAAAACACCTACGAGCAGTACTTC. Translating gives CASSQTKNTYEQYF.

The V gene is TRBV19, the J gene TRBJ2-6, with 8 bases identical to TRBD1. Trimming cost V 9 bases and J 0 bases; bases outside gene matches: 7. The germline V gene encodes CDR1 LNHDA and CDR2 SQIVND (reference sequence). This CDR3 spans 16 amino acids. CDR3 protein: CASLDRENSGANVLTF. The CDR3 nucleotides are TGTGCCAGCTTGGACAGGGAGAACTCTGGGGCCAACGTCCTGACTTTC.

Only a few counts were recorded for this clonotype. The chain couples TRBV9 to TRBJ2-1, with TRBD2 identical over 14 bases. Germline CDR1 is SGDLS and CDR2 is YYNGEE. This CDR3 is 20 amino acids long. With 3 bases clipped from V and 2 bases from J, the junction kept 13 bases outside the gene matches. In DNA, the CDR3 is TGTGCCAGCAGCGCCCATAAGCCCCCGGGACTAGCGGGAGCCTACAATGAGCAGTTCTTC. This gives the protein CASSAHKPPGLAGAYNEQFF. Full variable domain (rest looked up from reference TRBV9 and TRBJ2-1): DSGVTQTPKHLITATGQRVTLRCSPRSGDLSVYWYQQSLDQGLQFLIQYYNGEERAKGNILERFSAQQFPDLHSELNLSSLELGDSALYFCASSAHKPPGLAGAYNEQFFGPGTRLTVL.

The chain carries TRBV24-1 and TRBJ2-2; TRBD1 aligns across 10 bases. The CDR3 runs 14 residues. Germline CDR1 is KGHDR and CDR2 is SFDVKD. J gave up 5 bases and V 7 bases, and 3 bases lay outside the gene matches. Here the CDR3 DNA reads TGTGCCACCAGCGGGACAGGGGTAACCGGGGAGCTGTTTTTT. Encoded protein: CATSGTGVTGELFF.

Many counts were recorded for this clonotype. The DNA for the CDR3 is TGTGCCAGCAGTTCTAGCGGCCTCTCCTACAATGAGCAGTTCTTC. It yields the protein CASSSSGLSYNEQFF. This chain uses TRBV27 with TRBJ2-1; TRBD2 agrees at 7 bases. J lost 0 bases, V lost 4 bases, and 3 bases had no gene match. CDR1 and CDR2 from the germline V gene are MNHEY and SMNVEV (reference sequence). This CDR3 contains 15 residues.

For this clonotype: One junction end disagrees with the germline gene, perhaps due to a read error. This chain uses TRBV12-3 or TRBV12-4 with TRBJ2-1; the D gene could be TRBD1 or TRBD2 (5 bases each). The CDR3 has 13 amino acids. The CDR3 region has the DNA TGTGCCAGCAGTTTCGGGGCCACCAATGGGCAGTTCTTC. Residues: CASSFGATNGQFF.

The chain joins TRBV12-3 or TRBV12-4 to TRBJ2-2; 8 bases are shared with TRBD1. With 5 bases clipped from V and 6 bases from J, the junction kept 5 bases outside the gene matches. The CDR3 is 14 amino acids. DNA for the CDR3: TGTGCCAGCAGTCCCGCGGACAGGGCCGGGGAGCTGTTTTTT. It encodes CASSPADRAGELFF.

This clonotype was counted at least ten times. The chain joins TRBV12-3 or TRBV12-4 to TRBJ2-3; D is uncertain. This CDR3 region has 11 residues. V was trimmed by 6 bases and J by 3 bases, leaving 4 bases between them. The CDR3 DNA reads TGTGCCAGCAGCCGGACAGATACGCAGTATTTT. This codes for CASSRTDTQYF.